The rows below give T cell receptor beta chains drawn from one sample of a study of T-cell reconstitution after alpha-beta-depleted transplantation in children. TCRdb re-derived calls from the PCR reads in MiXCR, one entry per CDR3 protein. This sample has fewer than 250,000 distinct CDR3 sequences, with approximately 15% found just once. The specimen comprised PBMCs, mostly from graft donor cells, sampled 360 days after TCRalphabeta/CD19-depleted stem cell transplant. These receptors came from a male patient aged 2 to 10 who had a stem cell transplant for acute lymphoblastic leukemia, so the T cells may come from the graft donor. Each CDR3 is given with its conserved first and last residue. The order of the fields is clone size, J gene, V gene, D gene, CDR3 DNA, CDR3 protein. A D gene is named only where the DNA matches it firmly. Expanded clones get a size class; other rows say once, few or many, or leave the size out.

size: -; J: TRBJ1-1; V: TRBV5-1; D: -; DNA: TGCGCCAGCAGCTTTCTGTCAGATAGTACTGAAGCTTTCTTT; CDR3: CASSFLSDSTEAFF
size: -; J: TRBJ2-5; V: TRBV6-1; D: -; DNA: TGTGCCAGCACCTCTTTTGAAGGACAGAAGCAAGAGACCCAGTACTTC; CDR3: CASTSFEGQKQETQYF
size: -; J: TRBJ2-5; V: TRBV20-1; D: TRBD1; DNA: TGCAGTGCTACAGGGACAGGGGAAGAGACCCAGTACTTC; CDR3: CSATGTGEETQYF
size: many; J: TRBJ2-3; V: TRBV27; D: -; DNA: TGTGCCAGCAGTTTATCTAGCACAGATACGCAGTATTTT; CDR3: CASSLSSTDTQYF
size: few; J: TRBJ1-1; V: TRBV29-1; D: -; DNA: TGCAGCGTTGAAGATTTGGGGAACACTGAAGCTTTCTTT; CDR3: CSVEDLGNTEAFF
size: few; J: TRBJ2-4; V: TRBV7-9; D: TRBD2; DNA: TGTGCCAGCAGCTTAGCGGCTAGCGGAAACATTCAGTACTTC; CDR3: CASSLAASGNIQYF
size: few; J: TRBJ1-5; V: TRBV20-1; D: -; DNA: TGCAGTGCTAGAGGTTACAGTGAGGGAAGCAATCAGCCCCAGCATTTT; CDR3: CSARGYSEGSNQPQHF
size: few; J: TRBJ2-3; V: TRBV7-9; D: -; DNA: TGTGCCTCCCACGACCGATTCACAGATACGCAGTATTTT; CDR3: CASHDRFTDTQYF
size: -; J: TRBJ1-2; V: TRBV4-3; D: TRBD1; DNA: TGCGCCAGCAGCCAAGGTGACAGGGTTTCGGGTGGCTACACCTTC; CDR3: CASSQGDRVSGGYTF
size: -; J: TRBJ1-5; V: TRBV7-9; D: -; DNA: TGTGCCAGCAGCTTGGGCCCACAGCCCCAGCATTTT; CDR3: CASSLGPQPQHF
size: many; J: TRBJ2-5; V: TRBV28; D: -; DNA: TGTGCCAGCAGTGACGCTACCCAAGAGACCCAGTACTTC; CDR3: CASSDATQETQYF
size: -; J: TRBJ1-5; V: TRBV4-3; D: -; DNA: TGCGCCAGCAGCCAACAAGTAGTGGGGGGACCAAATCAGCCCCAGCATTTT; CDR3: CASSQQVVGGPNQPQHF
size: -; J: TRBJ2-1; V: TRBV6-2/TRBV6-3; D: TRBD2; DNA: TGTGCCAGCAGTTACAGTGGACTAGCGGGGGCCTACAATGAGCAGTTCTTC; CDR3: CASSYSGLAGAYNEQFF
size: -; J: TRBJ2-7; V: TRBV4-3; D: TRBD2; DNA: TGCGCCAGCAGCCAAGGGTTAGCGGGTTCCTACGAGCAGTACTTC; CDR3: CASSQGLAGSYEQYF
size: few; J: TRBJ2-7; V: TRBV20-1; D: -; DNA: TGCAGTGCTCCAGAGAACCCCGGACAGTCCTACGAGCAGTACTTC; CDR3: CSAPENPGQSYEQYF
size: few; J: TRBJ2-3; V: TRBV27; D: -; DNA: TGTGCCAGCAGTCTCGGGGGAAGAATCACAGATACGCAGTATTTT; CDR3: CASSLGGRITDTQYF
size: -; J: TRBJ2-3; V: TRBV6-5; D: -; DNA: TGTGCCAGCAGTTACCGGGTCAGCAGAATGAACACAGATACGCAGTATTTT; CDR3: CASSYRVSRMNTDTQYF
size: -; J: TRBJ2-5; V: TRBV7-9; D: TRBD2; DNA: TGTGCCAGCAGCTCACAGCGGGAACGCCCGGGAGAGACCCAGTACTTC; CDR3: CASSSQRERPGETQYF
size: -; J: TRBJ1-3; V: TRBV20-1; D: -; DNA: TGCAGTGCTAGAGTAGTCCAGGTCCACTCTGGAAACACCATATATTTT; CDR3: CSARVVQVHSGNTIYF
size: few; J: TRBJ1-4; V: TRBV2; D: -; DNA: TGTGCCAGCAAAACGCGGTTTAATGAAAAACTGTTTTTT; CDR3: CASKTRFNEKLFF
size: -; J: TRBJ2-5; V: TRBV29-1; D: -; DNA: TGCAGCGTGCCTTTGGAGAGCCAGTACTTC; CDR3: CSVPLESQYF
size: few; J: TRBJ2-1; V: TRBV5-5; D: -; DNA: TGTGCCAGCAGCTGGGGGACATTCAATGAGCAGTTCTTC; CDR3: CASSWGTFNEQFF
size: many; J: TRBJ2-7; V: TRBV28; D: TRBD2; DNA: TGTGCCAGCTTAGCGGGGGGATACGAGCAGTACTTC; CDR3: CASLAGGYEQYF
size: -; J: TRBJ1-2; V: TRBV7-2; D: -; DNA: TGTGCCAGCAGCTTAGCCGGGACAAGGTTTGGATCCTATGGCTACACCTTC; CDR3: CASSLAGTRFGSYGYTF
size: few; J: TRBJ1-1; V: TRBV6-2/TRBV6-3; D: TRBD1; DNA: TGTGCCAGCAGTTACCTCGGACAGGGGGTAGGGACTGAAGCTTTCTTT; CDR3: CASSYLGQGVGTEAFF
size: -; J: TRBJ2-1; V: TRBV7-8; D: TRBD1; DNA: TGTGCCAGCAGCCCCCGGGACAGGGTTTTCAATGAGCAGTTCTTC; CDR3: CASSPRDRVFNEQFF
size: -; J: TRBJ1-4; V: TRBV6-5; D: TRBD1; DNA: TGTGCCAGCAGTTACCCCACAGTCGGGACAGCTAATGAAAAACTGTTTTTT; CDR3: CASSYPTVGTANEKLFF
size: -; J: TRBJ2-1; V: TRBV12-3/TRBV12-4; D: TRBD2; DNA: TGTGCCAGCAGTTTAACTAGCGGGGCCGTAAATGAGCAGTTCTTC; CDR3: CASSLTSGAVNEQFF
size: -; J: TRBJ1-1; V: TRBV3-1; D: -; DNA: TGTGCCAGCAGCCAAGGAAACACTGAAGCTTTCTTT; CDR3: CASSQGNTEAFF
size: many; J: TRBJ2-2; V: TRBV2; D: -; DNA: TGTGCCAGCAGTGCCGGGGAGGCCGGGGAGCTGTTTTTT; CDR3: CASSAGEAGELFF
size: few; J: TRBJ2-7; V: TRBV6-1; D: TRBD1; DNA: TGTGCCAGCAGTAAGGTCCAGGGACAGGGACCTGCCGGGTTCCACTTC; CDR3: CASSKVQGQGPAGFHF
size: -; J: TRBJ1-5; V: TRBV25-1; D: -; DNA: TGTGCCAGCAGCTTAAGGAATGGTCAGCCCCAGCATTTT; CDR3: CASSLRNGQPQHF